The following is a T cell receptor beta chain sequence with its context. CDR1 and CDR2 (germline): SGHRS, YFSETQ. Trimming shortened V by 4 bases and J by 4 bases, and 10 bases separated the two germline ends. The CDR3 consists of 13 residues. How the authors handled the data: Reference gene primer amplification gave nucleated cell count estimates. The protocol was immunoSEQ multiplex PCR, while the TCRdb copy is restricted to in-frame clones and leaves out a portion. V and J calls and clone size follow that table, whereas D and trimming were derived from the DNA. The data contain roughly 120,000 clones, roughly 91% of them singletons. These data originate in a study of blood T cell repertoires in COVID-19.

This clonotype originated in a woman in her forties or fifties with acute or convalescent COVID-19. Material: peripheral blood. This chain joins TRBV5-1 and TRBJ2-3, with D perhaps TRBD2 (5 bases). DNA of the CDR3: TGCGCCAGCAGCCCCGGGGTGCCAGATACGCAGTATTTT. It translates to CASSPGVPDTQYF.